This T cell receptor beta chain was retrieved from a study of T cells after yellow fever vaccination. The overall study: Fractions of low cell number were prepared using SMART-Seq v4 Ultra Low Input.

TCRdb analysed the 5' RACE reads with MiXCR anew, one entry per CDR3 protein. This table holds 350,000 to 450,000 distinct CDR3 sequences, roughly 6.2% found once. The study's findings and limits: Re-detected after boosting: most primary clones, about 95% of CD4 and about 85% of CD8. A limited proportion of clonotypes was detected within both the CD4 and CD8 compartments.

V was pared by 0 bases and J by 3 bases, with 5 bases between. The CDR3 consists of 14 residues. CDR1 is KGHDR, CDR2 SFDVKD, per germline. As for this clonotype: The antigen remains undetermined.

The chain couples TRBV24-1 to TRBJ2-1; D call uncertain. The sequencing here drew on PBMCs, taken 5 days after the yellow fever booster vaccination. This clonotype was sampled from a man aged 25 to 40 who received the YFV17D yellow fever vaccine. DNA of the CDR3: TGTGCCACCAGTGATTTGAGAGACTACAATGAGCAGTTCTTC. Protein product: CATSDLRDYNEQFF.